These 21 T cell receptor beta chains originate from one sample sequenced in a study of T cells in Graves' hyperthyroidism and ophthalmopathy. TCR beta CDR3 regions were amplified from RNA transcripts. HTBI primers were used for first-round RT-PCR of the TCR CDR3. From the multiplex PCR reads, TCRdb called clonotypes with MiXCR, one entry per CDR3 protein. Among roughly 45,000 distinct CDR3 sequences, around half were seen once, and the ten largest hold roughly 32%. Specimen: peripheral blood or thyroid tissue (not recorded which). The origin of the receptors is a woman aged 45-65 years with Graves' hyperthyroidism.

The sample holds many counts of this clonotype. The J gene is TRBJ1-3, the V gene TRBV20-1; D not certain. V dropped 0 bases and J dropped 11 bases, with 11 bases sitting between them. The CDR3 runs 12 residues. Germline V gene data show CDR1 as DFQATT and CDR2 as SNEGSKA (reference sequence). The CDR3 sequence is CSARDRLAAIYF. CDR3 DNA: TGCAGTGCTAGAGATCGACTCGCGGCCATATATTTT.

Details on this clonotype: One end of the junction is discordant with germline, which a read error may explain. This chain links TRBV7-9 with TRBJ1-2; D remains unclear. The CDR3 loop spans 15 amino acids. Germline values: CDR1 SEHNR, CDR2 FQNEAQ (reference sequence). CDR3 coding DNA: TGTACCAGCAGCCCCCGAGTTACAAGGAACTATGGCTCCACCTTC. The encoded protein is CTSSPRVTRNYGSTF.

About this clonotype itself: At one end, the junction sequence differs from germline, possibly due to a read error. The DNA of the CDR3 is TGCAGTGCTAGAGAGGGGACAACTAATGAAAAACTGTTTTTC. This codes for CSAREGTTNEKLFF. The chain couples TRBV20-1 to TRBJ1-4, with D perhaps matching TRBD1 (6 bases). The CDR3 runs 14 residues. CDR1 is DFQATT and CDR2 is SNEGSKA in the germline V gene (reference sequence).

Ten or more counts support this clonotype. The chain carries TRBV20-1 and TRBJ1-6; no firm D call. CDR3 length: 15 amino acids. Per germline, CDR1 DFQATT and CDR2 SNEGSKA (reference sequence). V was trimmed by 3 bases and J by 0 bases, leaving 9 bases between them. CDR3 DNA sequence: TGCAGTGCTAGCACGCCGAGCTCCTATAATTCACCCCTCCACTTT. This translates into CSASTPSSYNSPLHF.

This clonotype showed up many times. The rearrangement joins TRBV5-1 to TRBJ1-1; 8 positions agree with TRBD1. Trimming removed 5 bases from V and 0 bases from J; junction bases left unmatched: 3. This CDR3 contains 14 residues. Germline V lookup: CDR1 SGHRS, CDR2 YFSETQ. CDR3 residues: CASRGQAMNTEAFF. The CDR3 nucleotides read TGCGCCAGCAGGGGACAGGCCATGAACACTGAAGCTTTCTTT.

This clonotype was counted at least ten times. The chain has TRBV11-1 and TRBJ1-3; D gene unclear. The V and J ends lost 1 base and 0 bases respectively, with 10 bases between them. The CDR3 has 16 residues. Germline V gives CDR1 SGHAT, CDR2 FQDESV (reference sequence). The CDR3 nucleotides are TGTGCCAGCAGCTTAGAAGGACCGTTCTCTGGAAACACCATATATTTT. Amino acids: CASSLEGPFSGNTIYF.

For the CDR3, the DNA is TGTGCCAGCAGTTACTCGGAGTCCGGGACAGGGGGTAATGGCTACACCTTC. Amino acid sequence: CASSYSESGTGGNGYTF. The rearrangement uses TRBV6-5 and TRBJ1-2; TRBD1 matches 11 bases. CDR3 length: 17 residues. Germline V gene sequence: CDR1 MNHEY, CDR2 SVGAGI. V gave up 0 bases and J gave up 6 bases; unmatched junction bases: 9.

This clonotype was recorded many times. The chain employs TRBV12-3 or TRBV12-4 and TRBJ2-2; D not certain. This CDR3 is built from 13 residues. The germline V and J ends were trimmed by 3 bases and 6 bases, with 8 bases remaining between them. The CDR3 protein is CASSLAAAGELFF. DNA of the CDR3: TGTGCCAGCAGTTTGGCTGCGGCCGGGGAGCTGTTTTTT.

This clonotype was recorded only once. CDR3 in amino acids: CSARPSLNRGNSPLHF. CDR3 sequence (DNA): TGCAGTGCTAGACCGAGTTTGAACAGGGGGAATTCACCCCTCCACTTT. This chain joins TRBV20-1 and TRBJ1-6, with TRBD1 identical over 8 bases. The length of the CDR3 is 16 residues. V lost 2 bases to trimming and J lost 7 bases; unmatched junction nucleotides: 10. Looked up from germline, CDR1 is DFQATT and CDR2 is SNEGSKA (reference sequence).

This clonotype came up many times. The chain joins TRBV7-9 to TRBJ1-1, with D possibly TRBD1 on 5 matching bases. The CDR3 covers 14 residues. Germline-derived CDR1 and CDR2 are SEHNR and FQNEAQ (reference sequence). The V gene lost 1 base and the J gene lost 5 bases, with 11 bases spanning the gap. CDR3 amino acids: CASSLVQGRTEAFF. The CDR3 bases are TGTGCCAGCAGCTTAGTTCAGGGACGGACTGAAGCTTTCTTT.

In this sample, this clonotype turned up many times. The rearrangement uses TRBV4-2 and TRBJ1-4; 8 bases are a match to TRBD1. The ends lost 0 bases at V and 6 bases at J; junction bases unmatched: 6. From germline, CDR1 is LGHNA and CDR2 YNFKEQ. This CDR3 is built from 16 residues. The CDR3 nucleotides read TGTGCCAGCAGCCAAGATTTGATACAGGGGGATGAAAAACTGTTTTTT. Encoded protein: CASSQDLIQGDEKLFF.

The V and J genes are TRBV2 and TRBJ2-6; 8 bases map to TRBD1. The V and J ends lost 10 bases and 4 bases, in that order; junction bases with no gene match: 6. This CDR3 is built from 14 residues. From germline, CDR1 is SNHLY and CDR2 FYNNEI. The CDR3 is CATKGDRGANVLTF. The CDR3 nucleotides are TGTGCCACCAAAGGGGACAGGGGGGCCAACGTCCTGACTTTC.

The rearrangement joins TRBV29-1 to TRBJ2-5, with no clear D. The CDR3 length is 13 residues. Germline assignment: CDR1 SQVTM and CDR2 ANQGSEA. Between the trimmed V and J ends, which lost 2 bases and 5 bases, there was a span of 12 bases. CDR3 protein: CSVEKVVLETQYF. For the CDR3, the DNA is TGCAGCGTTGAAAAGGTCGTTCTGGAGACCCAGTACTTC.

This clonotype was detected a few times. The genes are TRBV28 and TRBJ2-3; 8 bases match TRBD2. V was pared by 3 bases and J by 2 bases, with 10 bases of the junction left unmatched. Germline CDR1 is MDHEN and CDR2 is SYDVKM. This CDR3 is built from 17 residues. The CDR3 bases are TGTGCCAGCAGTTTGTGGTCAGCGGGGGAGAACACAGATACGCAGTATTTT. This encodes CASSLWSAGENTDTQYF.

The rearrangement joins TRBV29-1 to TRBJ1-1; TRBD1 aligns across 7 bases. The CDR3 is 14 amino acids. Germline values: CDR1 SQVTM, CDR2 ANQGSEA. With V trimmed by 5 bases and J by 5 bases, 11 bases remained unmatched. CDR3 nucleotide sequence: TGCAGCGTTCAGTCGACAGGGAGGGGGACTGAAGCTTTCTTT. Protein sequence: CSVQSTGRGTEAFF.

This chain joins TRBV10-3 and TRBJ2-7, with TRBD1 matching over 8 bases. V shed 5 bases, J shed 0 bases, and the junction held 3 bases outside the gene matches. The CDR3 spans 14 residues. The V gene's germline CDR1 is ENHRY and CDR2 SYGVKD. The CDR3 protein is CAISTGGNSYEQYF. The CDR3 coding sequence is TGTGCCATCAGTACAGGGGGGAACTCCTACGAGCAGTACTTC.

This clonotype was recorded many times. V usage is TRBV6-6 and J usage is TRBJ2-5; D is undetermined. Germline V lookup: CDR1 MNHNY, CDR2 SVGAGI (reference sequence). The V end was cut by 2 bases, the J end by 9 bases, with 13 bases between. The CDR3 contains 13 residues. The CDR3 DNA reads TGTGCCAGCAGTTACCCTTGGGTCACGGCCCAGTACTTC. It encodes CASSYPWVTAQYF.

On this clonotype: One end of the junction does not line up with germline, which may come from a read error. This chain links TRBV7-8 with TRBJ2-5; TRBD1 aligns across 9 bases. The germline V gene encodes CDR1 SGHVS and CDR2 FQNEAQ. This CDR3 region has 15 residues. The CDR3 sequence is CASSQFTGGRETQYF. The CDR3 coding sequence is TGCGCCAGCAGCCAATTCACAGGGGGCCGGGAGACCCAGTACTTC.

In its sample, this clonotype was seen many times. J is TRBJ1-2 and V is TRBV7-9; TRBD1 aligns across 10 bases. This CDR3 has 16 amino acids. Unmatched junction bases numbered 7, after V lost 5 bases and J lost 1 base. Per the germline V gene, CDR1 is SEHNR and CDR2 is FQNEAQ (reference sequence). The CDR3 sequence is CASSGQGTGVNYGYTF. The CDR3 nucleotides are TGTGCCAGCAGCGGACAAGGGACAGGGGTTAACTATGGCTACACCTTC. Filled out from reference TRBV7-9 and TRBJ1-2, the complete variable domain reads DTGVSQNPRHKITKRGQNVTFRCDPISEHNRLYWYRQTLGQGPEFLTYFQNEAQLEKSRLLSDRFSAERPKGSFSTLEIQRTEQGDSAMYLCASSGQGTGVNYGYTFGSGTRLTVV.

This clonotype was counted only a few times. CDR3 coding DNA: TGCAGCGCCCGGGAGTTATTTAGCACAGATACGCAGTATTTT. Protein sequence: CSARELFSTDTQYF. The genes are TRBV29-1 and TRBJ2-3, with a possible D match to TRBD2 (6 bases). Germline CDR1 SQVTM, CDR2 ANQGSEA. The CDR3 contains 14 residues. V was pared by 7 bases and J by 0 bases, with 14 bases between.

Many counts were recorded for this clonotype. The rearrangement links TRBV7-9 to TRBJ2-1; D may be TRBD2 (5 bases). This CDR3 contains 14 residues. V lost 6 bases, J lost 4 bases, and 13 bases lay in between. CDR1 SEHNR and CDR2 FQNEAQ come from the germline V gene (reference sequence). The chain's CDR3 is CASRSGPGYNEQFF. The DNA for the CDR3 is TGTGCCAGCAGATCAGGTCCGGGATACAATGAGCAGTTCTTC.